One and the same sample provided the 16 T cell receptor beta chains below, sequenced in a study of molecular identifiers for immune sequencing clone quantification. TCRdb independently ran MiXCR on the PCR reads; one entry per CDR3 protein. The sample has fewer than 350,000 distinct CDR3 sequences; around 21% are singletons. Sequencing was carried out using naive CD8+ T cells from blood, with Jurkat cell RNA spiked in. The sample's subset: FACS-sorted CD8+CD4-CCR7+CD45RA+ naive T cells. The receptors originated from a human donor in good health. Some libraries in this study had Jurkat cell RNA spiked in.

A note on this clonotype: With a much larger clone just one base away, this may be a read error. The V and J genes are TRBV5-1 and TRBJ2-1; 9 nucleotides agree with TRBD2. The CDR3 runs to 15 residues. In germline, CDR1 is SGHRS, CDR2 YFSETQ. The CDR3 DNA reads TGCGCCAGCAGCTTGCCTAGCGGGGACTACAATGAGCGGTTCTTC. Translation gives CASSLPSGDYNERFF.

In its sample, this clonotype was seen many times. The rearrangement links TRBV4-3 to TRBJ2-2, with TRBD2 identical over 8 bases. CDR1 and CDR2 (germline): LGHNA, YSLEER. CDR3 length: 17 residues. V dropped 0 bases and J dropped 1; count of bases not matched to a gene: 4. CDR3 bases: TGCGCCAGCAGCCAAGAGGCCAGCGGGAGGAACACCGGGGAGCTGTTTTTT. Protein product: CASSQEASGRNTGELFF.

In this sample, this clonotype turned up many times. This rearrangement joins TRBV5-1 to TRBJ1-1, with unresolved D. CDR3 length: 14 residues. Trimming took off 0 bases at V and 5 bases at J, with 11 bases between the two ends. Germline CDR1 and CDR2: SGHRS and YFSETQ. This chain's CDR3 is CASSLVASRTEAFF. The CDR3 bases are TGCGCCAGCAGCTTGGTGGCCTCGAGGACTGAAGCTTTCTTT.

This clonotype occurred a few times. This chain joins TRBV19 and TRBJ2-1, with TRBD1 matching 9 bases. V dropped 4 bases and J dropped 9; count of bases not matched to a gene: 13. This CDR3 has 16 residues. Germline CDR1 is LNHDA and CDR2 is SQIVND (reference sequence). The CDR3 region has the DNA TGTGCCAGTAGTAGCGAACCGGGACAGGGTTCCGGTGAGCAGTTCTTC. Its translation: CASSSEPGQGSGEQFF.

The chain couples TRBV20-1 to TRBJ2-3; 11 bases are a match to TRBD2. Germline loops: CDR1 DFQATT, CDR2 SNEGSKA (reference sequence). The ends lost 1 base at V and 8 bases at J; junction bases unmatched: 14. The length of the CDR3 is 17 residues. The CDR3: CSARGWVIAGGPGTQYF. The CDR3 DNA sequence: TGCAGTGCTAGAGGTTGGGTAATAGCGGGAGGGCCGGGTACGCAGTATTTT.

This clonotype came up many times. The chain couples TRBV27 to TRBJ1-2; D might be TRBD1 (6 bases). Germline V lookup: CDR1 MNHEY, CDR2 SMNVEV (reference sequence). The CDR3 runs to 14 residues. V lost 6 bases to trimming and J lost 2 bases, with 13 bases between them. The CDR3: CASSLDSKNYGYTF. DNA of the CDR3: TGTGCCAGCAGCCTGGACAGTAAGAACTATGGCTACACCTTC.

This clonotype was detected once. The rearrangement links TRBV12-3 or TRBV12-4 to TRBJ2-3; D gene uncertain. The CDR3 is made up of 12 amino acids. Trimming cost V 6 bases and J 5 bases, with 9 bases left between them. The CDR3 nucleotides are TGTGCCAGCAGCCCATTTTTAGATACGCAGTATTTT. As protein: CASSPFLDTQYF.

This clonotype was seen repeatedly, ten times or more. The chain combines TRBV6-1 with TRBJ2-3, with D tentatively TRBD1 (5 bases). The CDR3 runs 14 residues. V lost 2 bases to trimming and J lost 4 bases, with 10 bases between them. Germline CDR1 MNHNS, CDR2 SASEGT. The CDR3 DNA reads TGTGCCAGCAGTGAACAGGGTCCGCCAGATACGCAGTATTTT. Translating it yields CASSEQGPPDTQYF.

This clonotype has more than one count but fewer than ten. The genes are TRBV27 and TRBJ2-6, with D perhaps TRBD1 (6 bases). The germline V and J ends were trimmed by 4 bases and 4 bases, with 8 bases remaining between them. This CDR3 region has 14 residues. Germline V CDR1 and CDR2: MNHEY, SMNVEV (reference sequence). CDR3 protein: CASSWGLGANVLTF. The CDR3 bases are TGTGCCAGCAGTTGGGGGCTCGGGGCCAACGTCCTGACTTTC.

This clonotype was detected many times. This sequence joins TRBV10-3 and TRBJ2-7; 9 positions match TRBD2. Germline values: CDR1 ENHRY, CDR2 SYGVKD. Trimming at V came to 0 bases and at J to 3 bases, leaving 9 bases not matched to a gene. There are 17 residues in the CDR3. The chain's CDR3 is CAISESSIQRGDYEQYF. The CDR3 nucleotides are TGTGCCATCAGTGAGTCGTCGATCCAGCGGGGGGACTACGAGCAGTACTTC.

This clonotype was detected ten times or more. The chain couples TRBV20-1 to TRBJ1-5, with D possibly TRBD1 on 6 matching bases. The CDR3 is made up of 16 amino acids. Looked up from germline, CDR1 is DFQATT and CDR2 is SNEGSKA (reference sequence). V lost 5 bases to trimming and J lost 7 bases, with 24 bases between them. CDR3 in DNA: TGCAGTGCTCCCACCAGGGGTGACCCATCGGTACAGCCCCAGCATTTT. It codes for CSAPTRGDPSVQPQHF.

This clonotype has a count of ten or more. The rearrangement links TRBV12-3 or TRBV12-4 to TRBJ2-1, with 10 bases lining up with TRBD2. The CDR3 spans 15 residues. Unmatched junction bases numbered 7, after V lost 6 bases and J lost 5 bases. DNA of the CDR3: TGTGCCAGCAGCTCCCTAGCGGGGGAGGACAATGAGCAGTTCTTC. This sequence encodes CASSSLAGEDNEQFF.

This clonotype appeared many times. The CDR3 sequence: CASSFLAGGTGELFF. The CDR3 nucleotides are TGTGCCAGCAGTTTCCTAGCGGGAGGCACCGGGGAGCTGTTTTTT. The chain recombines TRBV6-2 or TRBV6-3 with TRBJ2-2, with 11 bases aligning to TRBD2. The germline CDR1 and CDR2 sequences are MNHEY and SVGEGT. The J segment lost 4 bases and the V segment lost 4 bases, leaving 2 bases of the junction unmatched. This CDR3 has 15 amino acids.

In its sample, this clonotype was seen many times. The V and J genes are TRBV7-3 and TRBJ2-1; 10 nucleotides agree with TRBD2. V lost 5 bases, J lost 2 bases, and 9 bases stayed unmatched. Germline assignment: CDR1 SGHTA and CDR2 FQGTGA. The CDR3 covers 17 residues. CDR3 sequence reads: CASSPGTSVTPYNEQFF. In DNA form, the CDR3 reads TGTGCCAGCAGCCCCGGGACTAGCGTCACCCCCTACAATGAGCAGTTCTTC.

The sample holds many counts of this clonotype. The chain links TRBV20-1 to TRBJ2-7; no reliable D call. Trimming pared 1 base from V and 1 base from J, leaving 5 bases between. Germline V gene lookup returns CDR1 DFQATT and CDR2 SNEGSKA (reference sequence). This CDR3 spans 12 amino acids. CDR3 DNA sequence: TGCAGTGCTAGAGGTCAGTCCTACGAGCAGTACTTC. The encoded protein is CSARGQSYEQYF.

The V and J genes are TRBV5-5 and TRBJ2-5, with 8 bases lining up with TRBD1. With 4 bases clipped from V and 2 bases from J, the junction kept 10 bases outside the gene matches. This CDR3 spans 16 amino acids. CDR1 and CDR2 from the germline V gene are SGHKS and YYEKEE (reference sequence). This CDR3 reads CASSLGQGALQETQYF. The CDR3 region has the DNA TGTGCCAGCAGCCTCGGGCAGGGGGCTTTACAAGAGACCCAGTACTTC.